The 3 T cell receptor beta chains given below trace back to one sample, sequenced in a study of blood T cell repertoires in COVID-19 (TCRdb year 2020). The library was generated by the immunoSEQ multiplex PCR assay. The table comes from immuneACCESS by way of TCRdb, which keeps in-frame sequences with V and J called. Part of the clones is missing from these tables; in studies checked, under half for an unresolved V gene and the rest for unknown reasons. This sample gives under 350,000 clones in total; over 80% of them show up just once. 3.5% to 5.5% of the sample comes from the top ten. The specimen sequenced was peripheral blood. These receptors originate from a man in his 60s who had recovered from COVID-19.

The chain is built from TRBV3-1 (or the pseudogene TRBV3-2) and TRBJ2-7; 8 positions match TRBD1. The CDR3 extends over 14 amino acids. V dropped 3 bases and J dropped 5; count of bases not matched to a gene: 6. CDR1 is LGHDT, CDR2 YNNKEL, per germline (reference sequence). This CDR3 reads CASSHGDRSNEQYF. In nucleotides, the CDR3 is TGTGCCAGCAGCCATGGGGACAGGTCCAACGAGCAGTACTTC.

The V call is TRBV5-1, the J call TRBJ1-6; 8 positions agree with TRBD1. The CDR3 contains 13 residues. Germline values: CDR1 SGHRS, CDR2 YFSETQ. V was pared by 4 bases and J by 9 bases, with 3 bases of the junction left unmatched. CDR3 DNA sequence: TGCGCCAGCAGCGTGGACAGGGTTTCACCCCTCCACTTT. Translating gives CASSVDRVSPLHF.

The J gene is TRBJ2-1, the V gene TRBV12-5, with D perhaps matching TRBD2 (6 bases). This CDR3 has 15 amino acids. The germline V and J ends were trimmed by 7 bases and 9 bases, with 22 bases remaining between them. Germline CDR1 is LGHNT and CDR2 is FRNRAP. The CDR3 coding sequence is TGTGCTAGTGCCCGCCCCACAGGAGGGTTGATTGAGCAGTTCTTC. It codes for CASARPTGGLIEQFF.